This T cell receptor (beta chain) is drawn from a study of early T cells in non-severe SARS-CoV-2 infection. TCRdb re-called the 5' RACE reads through MiXCR, storing one row per CDR3 protein. The sample has approximately 75,000 distinct CDR3 sequences, roughly 14% seen once. Trimming cost V 2 bases and J 0 bases, with 10 bases left between them. Looked up from germline, CDR1 is SGHTA and CDR2 is FQGTGA. The CDR3 covers 16 residues. The V and J genes are TRBV7-3 and TRBJ2-2; D is perhaps TRBD2 (7 bases). The TCR originated in an adult who was a healthcare worker with PCR-confirmed SARS-CoV-2 infection or an uninfected control (not recorded which). The material was whole blood, obtained at baseline. The CDR3 protein is CASSLAGAANTGELFF. Here the CDR3 DNA reads TGTGCCAGCAGCTTAGCGGGGGCCGCGAACACCGGGGAGCTGTTTTTT.